This T cell receptor beta chain is drawn from a study of blood T cells in healthy people across ages. The CDR3 sequence is 19 residues long. V was pared by 4 bases and J by 1 base, with 10 bases of the junction left unmatched. Germline loops: CDR1 SGHRS, CDR2 YFSETQ. It was with a sample-barcoded 5' primer and a J-beta primer mix that a second PCR of roughly 7 to 12 cycles was run. TCRdb ran MiXCR on the 5' RACE reads and lists one entry per CDR3 protein. The repertoire includes 1.2 million to 1.5 million distinct CDR3 sequences, roughly 40% of them detected once, and 7.9% sits in the top ten. This sequence joins TRBV5-1 and TRBJ2-3; 15 bases fit TRBD2. This TCR was sampled from a woman under 30 in good health. Sample: blood. Here the CDR3 DNA reads TGCGCCAGCAGCACCATGCCGGGACTAGCGGGGGGAGGCACAGATACGCAGTATTTT. Protein: CASSTMPGLAGGGTDTQYF.